A selection of T cell receptor beta chains follows, all from one sample in a study of blood T cells in healthy people across ages. TCRdb re-derived calls from the 5' RACE reads in MiXCR, one entry per CDR3 protein. Of roughly 1 million distinct CDR3 sequences listed, almost 25% are singletons. These records were also assigned to another study, of T cells of mothers and their children.

Sequenced sample: blood. These receptors were taken from a girl aged 2 to 10 in good health. Both conserved end residues are part of each CDR3.

J gene,V gene,CDR3 protein
TRBJ1-6,TRBV20-1,CSARGGTLDSPLHF
TRBJ2-1,TRBV3-1,CASSQDLAGASVNEQFF
TRBJ1-5,TRBV6-1,CASSEPRQPQHF
TRBJ1-6,TRBV20-1,CSARDHQGGNYNSPLHF
TRBJ2-7,TRBV19,CASSSRDRVYEQYF
TRBJ2-1,TRBV9,CASSLEGAKYNEQFF
NA,TRBV6-2/TRBV6-3,CASSYGYSYEQYF
TRBJ2-3,TRBV20-1,CSGRTSGTDTQYF
TRBJ2-2,TRBV5-1,CASSPSGRGNVGELFF
TRBJ2-5,TRBV5-1,CASSLGQAGGKETQYF
TRBJ2-7,TRBV18,CASSIGASGVSYEQYF
TRBJ1-5,TRBV27,CASAGQGTSNQPQHF
TRBJ2-7,TRBV6-1,CASRDSTSYEQYF
TRBJ1-2,TRBV6-1,CASSGRVLGNGYTF
TRBJ1-1,TRBV27,CASRPGSNTEAFF
TRBJ2-7,TRBV10-3,CATQTGSYEQYF
TRBJ1-1,TRBV20-1,CSAPEIALSEAFF
TRBJ2-3,TRBV2,CASTDLSREDTQYF
NA,TRBV6-1,CASSQPGHYSKGPYEQYF
TRBJ1-1,TRBV4-1,CASSQMGGGAFF
TRBJ1-1,TRBV12-3/TRBV12-4,CASSLQVVPKASF
NA,TRBV5-1,CASSLIQGRLAEQYF
TRBJ1-4,TRBV12-3/TRBV12-4,CASSDYRDGNEKLFF
TRBJ2-5,TRBV11-2,CASSLVPTTLETQYF
TRBJ1-5,TRBV19,CASSMVGTPSDQPQHF
TRBJ2-7,TRBV29-1,CSVVGVAYEQYF
NA,TRBV19,CASSIAGTHEQYF
TRBJ2-7,TRBV20-1,CSAGQGDEQYF
TRBJ1-5,TRBV4-2,CASSQESSYQPQHF
TRBJ2-5,TRBV5-5,CVSSLGLAGTQETQYF
TRBJ1-5,TRBV7-9,CASSLSPDQPQHF
TRBJ1-4,TRBV12-5,CASGFQGAPGSNEKLFF
TRBJ1-4,TRBV5-1,CASSLASGESKEKLFF
TRBJ1-1,TRBV27,CASSSGQGMRTEAFF
NA,TRBV28,CASSSTSGRVWDEQFF
TRBJ2-1,TRBV6-1,CASSEALGTSGRYNEQFF
TRBJ1-1,TRBV20-1,CSATGGQKPSTEAFF
TRBJ1-2,TRBV6-2/TRBV6-3,CASRRDTANYGYTF
TRBJ1-4,TRBV5-1,CASSLGPSLANEKLFF
TRBJ2-3,TRBV4-3,CASSQGGTGGSTDTQYF
TRBJ1-3,TRBV3-1,CASSQDWLLQGNTIYF
TRBJ1-5,TRBV7-2,CASSLCPGEKQPQHF
TRBJ2-3,TRBV28,CASSRQGITDTQYF
TRBJ2-5,TRBV6-6,CASSYLRSAVTEETQYF
TRBJ1-1,TRBV29-1,CSVEGAFSNAEAFF
NA,TRBV29-1,CSSGLAGPSETQYF
NA,TRBV7-3,CASSQGTSGDAGEQYF
TRBJ1-1,TRBV4-2,CASRYWGGAEAFF